This T cell receptor (beta chain) was recorded in a study of technical replicates of blood from several donors. This clone was counted once. This CDR3 is built from 16 residues. Germline CDR1 and CDR2: SGHRS and YFSETQ. V lost 1 base and J lost 3, with 13 bases in between. Assay used: immunoSEQ multiplex PCR; TCRdb lists only in-frame clones, some missing. This repertoire shows 95,000 to 100,000 clones, under 96% found once; its top ten account for 0.21%. The chain couples TRBV5-1 to TRBJ1-4; tentative D call: TRBD1 (6 bases). This TCR came from a human donor in good health. Material: T cells isolated from PBMCs. The CDR3 coding sequence is TGCGCCAGCAGCTTGCGAACGACAGGACCTAATGAAAAACTGTTTTTT. Translated: CASSLRTTGPNEKLFF.